Below, 5 T cell receptor beta chains from the same sample are listed, as sequenced in a study of beta chain features in type 1 diabetes. Every bit of the isolated RNA underwent reverse transcription, so sequencing read expressed TCRB transcripts. Data came from immunoSEQ multiplex PCR; TCRdb stores just in-frame clones and leaves some out. The table lists about 280,000 clones, 15% of them singletons. These TCRs are of unknown antigen specificity. Study observations and caveats: Shorter TCRB CDR3s, moderately but significantly so, were found in Type 1 diabetes patients in all four CD4+ subsets.

Sequenced material: naive CD4+ T cells from blood. These receptors all stem from a man between 18 and 35 years old with type 1 diabetes.

This clone was detected only a few times. The J gene is TRBJ2-5, the V gene TRBV18; 8 nucleotides agree with TRBD2. Germline loops: CDR1 KGHSH, CDR2 LQKENI. The CDR3 loop spans 17 amino acids. V was clipped by 3 bases and J by 5 bases; unmatched bases: 14. CDR3 sequence: CASSPQDSAGAGETQYF. The CDR3 DNA follows: TGTGCCAGCTCACCTCAGGACTCAGCGGGGGCAGGCGAGACCCAGTACTTC.

A few counts support this clone. The rearrangement links TRBV11-2 to TRBJ2-5; a possible D gene is TRBD1 (6 bases). Germline V gene sequence: CDR1 SGHAT, CDR2 FQNNGV. Trimming pared 5 bases from V and 5 bases from J, leaving 9 bases between. The CDR3 totals 12 residues. The CDR3 nucleotides are TGTGCCAGCAGCCGGGACATTGAGACCCAGTACTTC. Translated, it gives CASSRDIETQYF.

On this clone: Other DNA sequences of this sample code for an identical CDR3. The chain links TRBV30 to TRBJ1-2; maybe TRBD1 (5 bases). The germline gives CDR1 GTSNPN, CDR2 SVGIG (reference sequence). V was pared by 0 bases and J by 4 bases, with 9 bases between. This CDR3 spans 13 amino acids. CDR3 coding DNA: TGTGCCTGGAGTGTGGGGGGTAGCTATGGCTACACCTTC. Translating gives CAWSVGGSYGYTF.

This clone appeared a few times. The V gene is TRBV7-2, the J gene TRBJ2-3; the match to TRBD2 covers 12 bases. The CDR3 totals 16 residues. Losses at the gene ends were 5 bases for V and 0 bases for J; bases not matched to a gene: 3. The germline gives CDR1 SGHTA, CDR2 FQGNSA. The CDR3 DNA reads TGTGCCAGCAGCACCGGGACTAGCGGGAGCACAGATACGCAGTATTTT. Translation: CASSTGTSGSTDTQYF.

The rearrangement links TRBV30 to TRBJ2-1; the D gene is possibly TRBD2 (6 bases). The CDR3 covers 17 residues. V was pared by 3 bases and J by 1 base, with 19 bases between. Germline V gene lookup returns CDR1 GTSNPN and CDR2 SVGIG (reference sequence). CDR3 in DNA: TGTGCCTGGAGGAGGTCCTGGCCCCGGGGGTCCTACAATGAGCAGTTCTTC. As protein: CAWRRSWPRGSYNEQFF. The complete variable domain, with remaining parts taken from reference TRBV30 and TRBJ2-1, reads SQTIHQWPATLVQPVGSPLSLECTVEGTSNPNLYWYRQAAGRGLQLLFYSVGIGQISSEVPQNLSASRPQDRQFILSSKKLLLSDSGFYLCAWRRSWPRGSYNEQFFGPGTRLTVL.